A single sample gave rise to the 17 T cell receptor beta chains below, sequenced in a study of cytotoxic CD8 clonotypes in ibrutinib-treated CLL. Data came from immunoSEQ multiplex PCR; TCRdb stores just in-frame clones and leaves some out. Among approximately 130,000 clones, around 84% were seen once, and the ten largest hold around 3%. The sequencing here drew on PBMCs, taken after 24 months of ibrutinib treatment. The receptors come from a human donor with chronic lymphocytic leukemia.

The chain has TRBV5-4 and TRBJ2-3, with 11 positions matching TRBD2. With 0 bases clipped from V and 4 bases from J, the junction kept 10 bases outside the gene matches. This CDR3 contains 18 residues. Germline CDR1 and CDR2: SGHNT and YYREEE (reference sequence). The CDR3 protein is CASSLATLLTSGADTQYF. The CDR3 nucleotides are TGTGCCAGCAGCTTGGCTACTCTTCTGACTAGCGGGGCAGATACGCAGTATTTT.

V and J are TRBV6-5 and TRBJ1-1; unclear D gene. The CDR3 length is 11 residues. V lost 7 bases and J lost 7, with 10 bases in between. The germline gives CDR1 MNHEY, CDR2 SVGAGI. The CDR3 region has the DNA TGTGCCAGCACTTCCAACTTTGAAGCTTTCTTT. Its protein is CASTSNFEAFF.

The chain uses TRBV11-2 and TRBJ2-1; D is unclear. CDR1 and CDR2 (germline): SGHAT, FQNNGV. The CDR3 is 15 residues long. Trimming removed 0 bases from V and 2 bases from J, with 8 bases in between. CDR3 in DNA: TGTGCCAGCAGCTTAGACAGGATGGCCTACAATGAGCAGTTCTTC. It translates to CASSLDRMAYNEQFF. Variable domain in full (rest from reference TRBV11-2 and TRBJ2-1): EAGVAQSPRYKIIEKRQSVAFWCNPISGHATLYWYQQILGQGPKLLIQFQNNGVVDDSQLPKDRFSAERLKGVDSTLKIQPAKLEDSAVYLCASSLDRMAYNEQFFGPGTRLTVL.

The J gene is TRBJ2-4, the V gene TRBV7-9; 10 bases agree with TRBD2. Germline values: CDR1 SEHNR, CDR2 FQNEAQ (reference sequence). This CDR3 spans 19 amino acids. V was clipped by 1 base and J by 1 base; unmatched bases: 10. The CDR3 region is CASSLGDSGGITAKNIQYF. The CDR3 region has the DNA TGTGCCAGCAGCTTAGGCGATAGCGGGGGGATTACGGCCAAAAACATTCAGTACTTC.

As DNA, the CDR3 is TGTGCCAGCAGCGACAGGGGGTTGACTGGGGAGCTGTTTTTT. As protein: CASSDRGLTGELFF. The chain carries TRBV9 and TRBJ2-2; 8 bases are a match to TRBD1. This CDR3 comprises 14 residues. The ends lost 3 bases at V and 8 bases at J; junction bases unmatched: 6. From germline, CDR1 is SGDLS and CDR2 YYNGEE. The full variable domain, its missing parts supplied by reference TRBV9 and TRBJ2-2, is DSGVTQTPKHLITATGQRVTLRCSPRSGDLSVYWYQQSLDQGLQFLIQYYNGEERAKGNILERFSAQQFPDLHSELNLSSLELGDSALYFCASSDRGLTGELFFGEGSRLTVL.

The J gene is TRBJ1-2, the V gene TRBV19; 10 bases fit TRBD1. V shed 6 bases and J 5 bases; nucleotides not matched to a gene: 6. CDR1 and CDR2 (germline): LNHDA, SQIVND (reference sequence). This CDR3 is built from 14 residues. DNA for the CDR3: TGTGCCAGTAGGAGAGGGACAGGGGCATATGGCTACACCTTC. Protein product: CASRRGTGAYGYTF.

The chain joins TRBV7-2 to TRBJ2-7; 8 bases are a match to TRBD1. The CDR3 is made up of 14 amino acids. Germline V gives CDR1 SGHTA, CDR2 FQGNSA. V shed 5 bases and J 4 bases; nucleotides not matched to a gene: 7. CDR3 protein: CASSTTGGLYEQYF. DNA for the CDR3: TGTGCCAGCAGCACAACAGGGGGATTGTACGAGCAGTACTTC.

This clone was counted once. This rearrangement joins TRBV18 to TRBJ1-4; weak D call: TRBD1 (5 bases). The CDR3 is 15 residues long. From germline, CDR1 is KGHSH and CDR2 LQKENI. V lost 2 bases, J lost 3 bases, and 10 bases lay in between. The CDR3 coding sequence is TGTGCCAGCTCACCAGGCAGGGTATCTAATGAAAAACTGTTTTTT. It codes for CASSPGRVSNEKLFF.

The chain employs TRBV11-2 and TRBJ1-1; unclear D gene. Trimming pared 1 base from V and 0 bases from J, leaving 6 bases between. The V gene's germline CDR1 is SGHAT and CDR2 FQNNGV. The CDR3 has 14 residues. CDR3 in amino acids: CASSLGRLNTEAFF. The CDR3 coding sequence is TGTGCCAGCAGCTTAGGCAGGTTGAACACTGAAGCTTTCTTT.

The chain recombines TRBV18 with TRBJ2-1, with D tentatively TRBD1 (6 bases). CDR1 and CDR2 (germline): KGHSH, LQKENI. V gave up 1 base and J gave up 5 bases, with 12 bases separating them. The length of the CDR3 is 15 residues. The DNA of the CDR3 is TGTGCCAGCTCACCACTCGGGACATTCGACAATGAGCAGTTCTTC. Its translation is CASSPLGTFDNEQFF.

CDR3 coding DNA: TGTGCCAGCAGCCAGACAGGGGTCCAAGAGACCCAGTACTTC. It is translated as CASSQTGVQETQYF. The rearrangement links TRBV7-7 to TRBJ2-5, with 8 positions matching TRBD1. Trimming cost V 5 bases and J 1 base; bases outside gene matches: 3. This CDR3 is built from 14 residues. Germline lookup yields CDR1 SSHAT and CDR2 FNYEAQ (reference sequence).

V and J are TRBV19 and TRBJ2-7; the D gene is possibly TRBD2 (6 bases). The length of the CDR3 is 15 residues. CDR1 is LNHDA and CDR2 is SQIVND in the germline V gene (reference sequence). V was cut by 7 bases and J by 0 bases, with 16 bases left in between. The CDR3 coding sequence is TGTGCCAGTAACCAAGGCGGGGCAAACTCCTACGAGCAGTACTTC. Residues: CASNQGGANSYEQYF.

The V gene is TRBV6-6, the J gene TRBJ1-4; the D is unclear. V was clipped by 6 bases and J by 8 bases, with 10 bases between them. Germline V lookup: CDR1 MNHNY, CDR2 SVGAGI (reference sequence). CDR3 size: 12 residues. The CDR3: CASRTEGEKLFF. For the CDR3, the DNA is TGTGCCAGCAGAACCGAAGGGGAAAAACTGTTTTTT.

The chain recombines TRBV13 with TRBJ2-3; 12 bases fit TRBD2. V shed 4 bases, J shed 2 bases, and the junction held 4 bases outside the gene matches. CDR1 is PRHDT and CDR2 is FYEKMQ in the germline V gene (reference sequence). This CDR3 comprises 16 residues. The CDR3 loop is CASSSRLAGATDTQYF. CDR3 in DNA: TGTGCCAGCAGCTCCAGACTAGCGGGGGCCACAGATACGCAGTATTTT.

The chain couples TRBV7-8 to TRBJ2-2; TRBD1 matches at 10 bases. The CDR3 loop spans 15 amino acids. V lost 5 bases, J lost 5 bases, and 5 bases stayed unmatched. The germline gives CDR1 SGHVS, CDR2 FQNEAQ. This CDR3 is CASSADRGRTGELFF. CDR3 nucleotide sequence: TGTGCCAGCAGCGCTGACAGGGGGCGAACCGGGGAGCTGTTTTTT.

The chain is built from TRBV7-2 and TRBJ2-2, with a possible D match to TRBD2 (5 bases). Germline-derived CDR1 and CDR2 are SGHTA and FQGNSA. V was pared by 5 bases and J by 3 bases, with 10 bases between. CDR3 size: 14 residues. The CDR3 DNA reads TGTGCCAGCAGCCCTCAGGACTACACCGGGGAGCTGTTTTTT. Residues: CASSPQDYTGELFF. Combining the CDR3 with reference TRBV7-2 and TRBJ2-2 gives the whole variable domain GAGVSQSPSNKVTEKGKDVELRCDPISGHTALYWYRQSLGQGLEFLIYFQGNSAPDKSGLPSDRFSAERTGGSVSTLTIQRTQQEDSAVYLCASSPQDYTGELFFGEGSRLTVL.

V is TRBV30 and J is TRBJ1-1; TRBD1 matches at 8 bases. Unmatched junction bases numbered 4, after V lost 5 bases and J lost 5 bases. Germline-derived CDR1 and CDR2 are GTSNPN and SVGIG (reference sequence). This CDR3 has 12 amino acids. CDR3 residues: CAWGQGSTEAFF. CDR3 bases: TGTGCCTGGGGACAGGGTTCTACTGAAGCTTTCTTT.